Below are 20 T cell receptor beta chains sequenced from a single sample in a study of identical twins. TCRdb independently ran MiXCR on the 5' RACE reads; one entry per CDR3 protein. The sample records 500,000 to 650,000 distinct CDR3 sequences, about a fifth being singletons. These data were also filed under a second study, of yellow fever vaccine responses in identical twins.

The sample taken for sequencing was CD4+ T cells sorted from blood. The receptor set was obtained from a woman between 18 and 29 years old in good health.

This rearrangement joins TRBV12-3 or TRBV12-4 to TRBJ2-2, with D perhaps matching TRBD2 (6 bases). The CDR3 consists of 15 residues. Trimming pared 6 bases from V and 1 base from J, leaving 12 bases between. CDR3 nucleotide sequence: TGTGCCAGCAGGGCGGGGCGGGGGAACACCGGGGAGCTGTTTTTT. As protein: CASRAGRGNTGELFF.

V is TRBV7-8 and J is TRBJ2-3, with D uncertain. The germline V and J ends were trimmed by 5 bases and 2 bases, with 8 bases remaining between them. This CDR3 contains 13 residues. Per germline, CDR1 SGHVS and CDR2 FQNEAQ. CDR3 region: CASSRPFTDTQYF. The CDR3 nucleotides are TGTGCCAGCAGCCGACCCTTCACAGATACGCAGTATTTT. Full variable domain (outside the CDR3, taken from reference TRBV7-8 and TRBJ2-3): GAGVSQSPRYKVAKRGQDVALRCDPISGHVSLFWYQQALGQGPEFLTYFQNEAQLDKSGLPSDRFFAERPEGSVSTLKIQRTQQEDSAVYLCASSRPFTDTQYFGPGTRLTVL.

This clonotype was picked up one time. The CDR3 bases are TGTGCCAGTAGTATCCGGGCGCTGCCTGACAATGAGCAGTTCTTC. It yields the protein CASSIRALPDNEQFF. J is TRBJ2-1 and V is TRBV19; D is unresolved. V lost 3 bases to trimming and J lost 5 bases, with 14 bases between them. There are 15 residues in the CDR3. Germline V gene sequence: CDR1 LNHDA, CDR2 SQIVND (reference sequence).

In this sample, this clonotype turned up many times. V and J are TRBV5-1 and TRBJ2-1; maybe TRBD2 (6 bases). There are 16 residues in the CDR3. Trimming took off 0 bases at V and 0 bases at J, with 10 bases between the two ends. Germline V lookup: CDR1 SGHRS, CDR2 YFSETQ. This chain's CDR3 is CASSLDGGSSYNEQFF. In nucleotides, the CDR3 is TGCGCCAGCAGCTTGGATGGGGGGAGCTCCTACAATGAGCAGTTCTTC.

The genes are TRBV5-1 and TRBJ2-5; a weak D match, TRBD1 (5 bases). Looked up from germline, CDR1 is SGHRS and CDR2 is YFSETQ. The CDR3 has 18 residues. The V end was cut by 2 bases, the J end by 7 bases, with 27 bases between. CDR3 sequence (DNA): TGCGCCAGCAGCTTCTACCAAATGGTCGGTACCCTTCAGGGGACCCAGTACTTC. This translates into CASSFYQMVGTLQGTQYF.

The J gene is TRBJ1-5, the V gene TRBV7-2; D remains ambiguous. CDR3 size: 13 residues. The germline V gene has CDR1 SGHTA and CDR2 FQGNSA. V gave up 6 bases and J gave up 3 bases, with 9 bases separating them. The CDR3 region has the DNA TGTGCCAGCAGTTCTACCGTCAATCAGCCCCAGCATTTT. It specifies CASSSTVNQPQHF.

The chain is built from TRBV5-1 and TRBJ2-1; 9 bases agree with TRBD2. The CDR3 totals 16 residues. V was clipped by 1 base and J by 0 bases; unmatched bases: 2. Per germline, CDR1 SGHRS and CDR2 YFSETQ. The CDR3 DNA reads TGCGCCAGCAGCTTGATAGCGGGGGTCTCCTACAATGAGCAGTTCTTC. This encodes CASSLIAGVSYNEQFF.

The genes are TRBV5-1 and TRBJ1-1; D might be TRBD1 (5 bases). The CDR3 loop spans 16 amino acids. CDR1 and CDR2 (germline): SGHRS, YFSETQ. Trimming removed 0 bases at V and 4 bases at J, with 16 bases between. The CDR3, as DNA: TGCGCCAGCAGCTTGGAGGGGAGCAGAATGGGCACTGAAGCTTTCTTT. It codes for CASSLEGSRMGTEAFF.

This clonotype turned up a few times. The genes are TRBV12-3 or TRBV12-4 and TRBJ1-1; D is uncertain. Trimming took 1 base from V and 11 from J, leaving 11 bases between them. The CDR3 loop spans 12 amino acids. As DNA, the CDR3 is TGTGCCAGCAGTTTAGAGGGCGACTCGGCTTTCTTT. Translated: CASSLEGDSAFF.

The rearrangement joins TRBV28 to TRBJ2-7; D is possibly TRBD2 (6 bases). The CDR3 is 15 amino acids. Trimming took off 2 bases at V and 2 bases at J, with 13 bases between the two ends. Germline assignment: CDR1 MDHEN and CDR2 SYDVKM. The CDR3: CASSLPGAFAYEQYV. CDR3 DNA: TGTGCCAGCAGTTTACCGGGAGCATTCGCCTACGAGCAGTACGTC.

This clonotype turned up a few times. The chain uses TRBV2 and TRBJ2-1; 11 nucleotides line up with TRBD1. The V segment lost 4 bases and the J segment 2 bases; nucleotides outside the gene matches: 4. The germline gives CDR1 SNHLY, CDR2 FYNNEI. The CDR3 is 16 amino acids. The CDR3 sequence: CASSAGTGGTYNEQFF. In DNA, the CDR3 is TGTGCCAGCAGTGCCGGGACAGGGGGAACCTACAATGAGCAGTTCTTC.

This clonotype was found many times. The J gene is TRBJ1-2, the V gene TRBV29-1; D gene uncertain. Germline V gene lookup returns CDR1 SQVTM and CDR2 ANQGSEA. The CDR3 spans 10 residues. V lost 4 bases and J lost 6, with 6 bases in between. CDR3 protein: CSVGRDGYTF. As DNA, the CDR3 is TGCAGCGTTGGGAGGGATGGCTACACCTTC.

This clonotype has more than one count but fewer than ten. CDR3 sequence: CSATRTGMNEQFF. The CDR3 DNA is TGCAGCGCCACACGGACAGGGATGAATGAGCAGTTCTTC. This rearrangement joins TRBV29-1 to TRBJ2-1, with 8 nucleotides matching TRBD1. The CDR3 length is 13 residues. Per the germline V gene, CDR1 is SQVTM and CDR2 is ANQGSEA. V gave up 7 bases and J gave up 7 bases; unmatched junction bases: 9.

This clonotype was seen only once. The gene calls are TRBV5-1 and TRBJ2-1; D may be TRBD2 (5 bases). This CDR3 is built from 15 residues. The germline V gene encodes CDR1 SGHRS and CDR2 YFSETQ. Trimming took off 3 bases at V and 0 bases at J, with 10 bases between the two ends. The CDR3 region is CASSSEGSSYNEQFF. The CDR3 DNA is TGCGCCAGCAGCTCGGAAGGGAGCTCCTACAATGAGCAGTTCTTC.

This chain joins TRBV2 and TRBJ2-1; the D call may be TRBD1 or TRBD2 (5 bases each). CDR1 SNHLY and CDR2 FYNNEI come from the germline V gene. V was cut by 4 bases and J by 2 bases, with 12 bases left in between. The CDR3 is 15 amino acids. The CDR3 spells CASSVAGAPYNEQFF. CDR3 DNA sequence: TGTGCCAGCAGTGTAGCCGGGGCCCCCTACAATGAGCAGTTCTTC.

The chain joins TRBV11-3 to TRBJ2-1, with 8 bases aligning to TRBD2. J lost 6 bases, V lost 8 bases, and 9 bases had no gene match. CDR1 and CDR2 (germline): SGHNT, YENEEA. The CDR3 covers 14 residues. CDR3 amino acids: CASLPGLGGNEQFF. CDR3 bases: TGTGCCAGCTTACCGGGACTAGGGGGCAATGAGCAGTTCTTC.

This clonotype came up a few times. DNA of the CDR3: TGTGCCAGCAGCCAAGGACCCGAGCAGTACGTC. Translated, it gives CASSQGPEQYV. The rearrangement uses TRBV3-1 and TRBJ2-7; the D is unclear. Germline V gene sequence: CDR1 LGHDT, CDR2 YNNKEL (reference sequence). V was clipped by 1 base and J by 6 bases, with 4 bases between them. This CDR3 comprises 11 residues.

This clonotype was counted a few times. The CDR3 spells CASSQVSGGTFYEQFF. CDR3 in DNA: TGTGCCAGCAGCCAAGTAAGCGGGGGGACGTTTTATGAGCAGTTCTTC. The rearrangement uses TRBV4-2 and TRBJ2-1; 9 nucleotides agree with TRBD2. The germline gives CDR1 LGHNA, CDR2 YNFKEQ. Unmatched junction bases numbered 9, after V lost 1 base and J lost 8 bases. This CDR3 has 16 residues.

This clonotype was counted at least ten times. V gene TRBV20-1 combines with J gene TRBJ1-4; TRBD1 agrees at 8 bases. Germline assignment: CDR1 DFQATT and CDR2 SNEGSKA (reference sequence). CDR3 size: 13 residues. V trimming: 5 bases; J trimming: 7 bases; junction bases outside the gene matches: 6. The CDR3 spells CSALSGGGEKLFF. The CDR3, as DNA: TGCAGTGCTCTTTCAGGGGGCGGTGAAAAACTGTTTTTT.

The table lists this clonotype with a few counts. The chain joins TRBV28 to TRBJ2-1; D remains ambiguous. The V end lost 2 bases, the J end lost 1 base, and 6 bases lay between the germline ends. The germline V gene has CDR1 MDHEN and CDR2 SYDVKM. The CDR3 runs 14 residues. In DNA form, the CDR3 reads TGTGCCAGCAGTTTAACTAATTCCTACAATGAGCAGTTCTTC. As protein: CASSLTNSYNEQFF.